This T cell receptor (beta chain) was captured by sequencing in a study of PD-1 blockade in classical Hodgkin lymphoma. Study observations and caveats: Relapsed/refractory patients reportedly had the lowest baseline TCR diversity, below newly diagnosed patients, who were below healthy donors.

On this clone itself: Its antigen is not identified.

Method: immunoSEQ multiplex PCR; TCRdb's copy keeps in-frame clones and lacks some. The table records roughly 50,000 clones, roughly 80% of them present only once. The V gene lost 5 bases and the J gene lost 1 base, with 8 bases spanning the gap. The germline CDR1 and CDR2 sequences are MNHEY and SMNVEV (reference sequence). This CDR3 contains 13 residues. Every patient was affected by relapse after autologous stem cell transplantation, while exposure to brentuximab vedotin was not uniform. This chain links TRBV27 with TRBJ1-1, with D unclear. This TCR derives from a human donor with classical Hodgkin lymphoma. The material sequenced was peripheral blood mononuclear cells (PBMCs), taken at baseline. The CDR3, as DNA: TGTGCCAGCAGTGACGGAGAGAACACTGAAGCTTTCTTT. The encoded protein is CASSDGENTEAFF.